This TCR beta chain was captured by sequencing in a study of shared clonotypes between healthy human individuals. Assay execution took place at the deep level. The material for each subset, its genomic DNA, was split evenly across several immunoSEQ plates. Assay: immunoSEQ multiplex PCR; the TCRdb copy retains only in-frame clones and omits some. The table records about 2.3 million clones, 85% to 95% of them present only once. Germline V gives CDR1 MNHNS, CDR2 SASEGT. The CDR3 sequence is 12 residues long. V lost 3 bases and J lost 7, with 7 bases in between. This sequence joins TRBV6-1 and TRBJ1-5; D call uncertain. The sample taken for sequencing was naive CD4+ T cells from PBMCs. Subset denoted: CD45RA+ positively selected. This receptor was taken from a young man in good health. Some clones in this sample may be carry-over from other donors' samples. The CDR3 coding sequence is TGTGCCAGCAGTGACGCGAAACAGCCCCAGCATTTT. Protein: CASSDAKQPQHF.